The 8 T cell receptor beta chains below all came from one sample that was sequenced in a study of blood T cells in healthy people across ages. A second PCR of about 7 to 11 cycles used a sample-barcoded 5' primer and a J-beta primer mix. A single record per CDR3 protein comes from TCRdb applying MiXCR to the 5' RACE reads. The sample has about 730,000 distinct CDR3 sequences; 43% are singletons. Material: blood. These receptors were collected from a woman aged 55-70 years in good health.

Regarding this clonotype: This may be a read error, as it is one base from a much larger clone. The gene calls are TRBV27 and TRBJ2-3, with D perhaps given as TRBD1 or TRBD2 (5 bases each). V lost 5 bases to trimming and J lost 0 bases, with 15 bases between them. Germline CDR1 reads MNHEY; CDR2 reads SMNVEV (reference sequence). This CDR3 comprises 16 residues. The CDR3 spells CASSPRVGASTDTQYF. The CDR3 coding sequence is TGTGCCAGCAGTCCCAGGGTCGGGGCAAGCACAGATACGCAGTATTTT.

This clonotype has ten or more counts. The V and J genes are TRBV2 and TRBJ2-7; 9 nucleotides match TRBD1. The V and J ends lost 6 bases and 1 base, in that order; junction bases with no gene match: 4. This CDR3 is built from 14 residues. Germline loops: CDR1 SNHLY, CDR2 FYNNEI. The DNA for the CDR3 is TGTGCCAGCAGACCCGGGACAGGGTCCTACGAGCAGTACTTC. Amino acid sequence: CASRPGTGSYEQYF.

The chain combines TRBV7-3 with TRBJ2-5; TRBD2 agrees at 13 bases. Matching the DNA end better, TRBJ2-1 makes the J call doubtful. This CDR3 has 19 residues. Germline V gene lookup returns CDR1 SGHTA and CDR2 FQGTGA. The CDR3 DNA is TGTGCCAGCAGCAAACCTGAGGGACTAGCGGGAATACACCAAGAGACCCAGTTCTTC. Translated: CASSKPEGLAGIHQETQFF.

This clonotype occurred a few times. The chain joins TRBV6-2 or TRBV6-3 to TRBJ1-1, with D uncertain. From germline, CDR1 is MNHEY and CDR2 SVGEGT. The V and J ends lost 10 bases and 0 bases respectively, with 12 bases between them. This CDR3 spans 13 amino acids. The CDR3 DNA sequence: TGTGCCATCCGGCGGGCCATGAACACTGAAGCTTTCTTT. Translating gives CAIRRAMNTEAFF.

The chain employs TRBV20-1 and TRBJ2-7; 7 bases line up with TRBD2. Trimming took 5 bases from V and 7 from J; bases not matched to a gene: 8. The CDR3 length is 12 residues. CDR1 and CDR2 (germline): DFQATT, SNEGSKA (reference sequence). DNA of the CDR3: TGCAGTGCTGGAGGGGAGGGGTGGGAGCAGTACTTC. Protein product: CSAGGEGWEQYF.

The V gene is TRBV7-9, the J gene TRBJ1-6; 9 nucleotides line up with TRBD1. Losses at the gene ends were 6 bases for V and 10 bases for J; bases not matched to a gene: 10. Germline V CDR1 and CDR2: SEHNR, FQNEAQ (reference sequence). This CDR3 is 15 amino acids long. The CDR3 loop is CASRKNGTGMSPLHF. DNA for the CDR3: TGTGCCAGCAGAAAAAATGGGACAGGGATGTCACCCCTCCACTTT.

The DNA of the CDR3 is TGCAGTGTAATCCGGCTAGCGGGGGGGGGCCACAATGAGCAGTACTTC. Its protein is CSVIRLAGGGHNEQYF. The chain couples TRBV20-1 to TRBJ2-1, with TRBD2 matching over 12 bases. Near its end, the DNA agrees better with TRBJ2-7, so the J call may be wrong. Germline CDR1 and CDR2: DFQATT and SNEGSKA (reference sequence). The CDR3 is 16 amino acids.

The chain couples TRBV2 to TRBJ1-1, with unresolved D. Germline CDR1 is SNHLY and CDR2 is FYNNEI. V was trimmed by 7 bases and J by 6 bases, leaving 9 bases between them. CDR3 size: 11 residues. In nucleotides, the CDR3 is TGTGCCAGCAAGGTGGAACCTGAAGCTTTCTTT. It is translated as CASKVEPEAFF.